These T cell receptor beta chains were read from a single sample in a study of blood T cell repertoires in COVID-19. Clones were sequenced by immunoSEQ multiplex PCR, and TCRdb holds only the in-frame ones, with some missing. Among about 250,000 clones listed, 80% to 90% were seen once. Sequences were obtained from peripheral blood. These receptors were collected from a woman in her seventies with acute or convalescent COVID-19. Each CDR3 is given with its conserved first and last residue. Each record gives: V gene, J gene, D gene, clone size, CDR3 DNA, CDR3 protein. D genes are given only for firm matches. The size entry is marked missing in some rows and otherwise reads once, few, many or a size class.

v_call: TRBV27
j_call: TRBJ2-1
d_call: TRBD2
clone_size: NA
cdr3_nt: TGTGCCAGCAGCCTGGGACTAGCGGAACACAATGAGCAGTTCTTC
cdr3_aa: CASSLGLAEHNEQFF

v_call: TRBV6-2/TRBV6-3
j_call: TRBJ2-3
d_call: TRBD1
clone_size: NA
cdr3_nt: TGTGCCAGCAGTTACTGGGGACAGAGCACAGATACGCAGTATTTT
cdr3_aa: CASSYWGQSTDTQYF

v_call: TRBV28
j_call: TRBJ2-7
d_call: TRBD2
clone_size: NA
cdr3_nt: TGTGCCAGCAGCAGGCCCCATCCCTCTAAGCGGGGCCGGGCCTACGAGCAGTACTTC
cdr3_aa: CASSRPHPSKRGRAYEQYF

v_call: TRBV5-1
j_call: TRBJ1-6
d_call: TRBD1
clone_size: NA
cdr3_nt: TGCGCCAGCAGCCCTAGACAGGGGAATTCACCCCTCCACTTT
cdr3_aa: CASSPRQGNSPLHF

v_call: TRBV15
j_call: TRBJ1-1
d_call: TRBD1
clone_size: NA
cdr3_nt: TGTGCCACCAGCGAGGCCCCGGGACAGGGCATCTACACTGAAGCTTTCTTT
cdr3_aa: CATSEAPGQGIYTEAFF

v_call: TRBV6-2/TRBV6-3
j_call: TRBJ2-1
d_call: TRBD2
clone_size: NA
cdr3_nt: TGTGCCAGCAGTTACAGACTGGGACTATACAATGAGCAGTTCTTC
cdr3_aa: CASSYRLGLYNEQFF

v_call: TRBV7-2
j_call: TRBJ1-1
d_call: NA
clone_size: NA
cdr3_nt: TGTGCCAGCAGCCCCCGCGGGTTAGGGAACACTGAAGCTTTCTTT
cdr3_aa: CASSPRGLGNTEAFF

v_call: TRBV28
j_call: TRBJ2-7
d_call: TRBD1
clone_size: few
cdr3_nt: TGTGCCAGCAGTGGACCCGGGACAGGGAGGTGGGAGCAGTACTTC
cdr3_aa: CASSGPGTGRWEQYF

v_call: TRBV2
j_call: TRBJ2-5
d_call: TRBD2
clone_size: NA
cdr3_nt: TGTGCCAGCAGCCAACCTAGCGGGGACCCCAGGGGGGAGACCCAGTACTTC
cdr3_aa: CASSQPSGDPRGETQYF

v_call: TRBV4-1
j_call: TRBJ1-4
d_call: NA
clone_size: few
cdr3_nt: TGCGCCAGCAGCCAAGAAGTGACCCCCAGGAAGGCAACTAATGAAAAACTGTTTTTT
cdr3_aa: CASSQEVTPRKATNEKLFF